The sequence of this T cell receptor (beta chain) was determined in a study of blood T cell repertoires in COVID-19. In the study overall: Samples representing acute and convalescent COVID-19 were sourced from the United States, Italy and Spain. The cDNA or gDNA used as material had been derived from T cells, B-cell-depleted T cells, or PBMCs.

V gave up 1 base and J gave up 7 bases, with 10 bases separating them. This CDR3 spans 13 amino acids. From germline, CDR1 is SEHNR and CDR2 FQNEAQ (reference sequence). The repertoire was sequenced with immunoSEQ multiplex PCR; TCRdb's copy has only in-frame clones and lacks some. The table lists under 250,000 clones, around nine tenths of them singletons. Sequenced material: peripheral blood. The rearrangement links TRBV7-9 to TRBJ1-1; D is unresolved. This clonotype was sampled from an older woman who had recovered from COVID-19. CDR3 bases: TGTGCCAGCAGCTTAGAGGCAGGCATTGAAGCTTTCTTT. It is translated as CASSLEAGIEAFF. Combining the CDR3 with reference TRBV7-9 and TRBJ1-1 gives the whole variable domain DTGVSQNPRHKITKRGQNVTFRCDPISEHNRLYWYRQTLGQGPEFLTYFQNEAQLEKSRLLSDRFSAERPKGSFSTLEIQRTEQGDSAMYLCASSLEAGIEAFFGQGTRLTVV.